These 15 T cell receptor beta chains originate from one sample sequenced in a study of cytomegalovirus exposure and HLA in healthy donors. Vbeta (60) and Jbeta (13) primers were used in the PCR. Produced via immunoSEQ multiplex PCR; TCRdb's table is partial and in-frame only. The data contain about 150,000 clones, about three quarters of them seen just once; the ten biggest clones take up 10%. Sequencing input: PBMCs. Receptors originate from a young man in good health and CMV-seropositive.

Only one count was recorded for this clone. This chain joins TRBV18 and TRBJ1-1; a weak D match, TRBD1 (6 bases). Trimming shortened V by 8 bases and J by 0 bases, and 10 bases separated the two germline ends. Germline-derived CDR1 and CDR2 are KGHSH and LQKENI. This CDR3 comprises 13 residues. Written as DNA, the CDR3 is TGTGCCAGCCGCAGGGACATGAACACTGAAGCTTTCTTT. Its protein is CASRRDMNTEAFF.

Worth noting for this clone: Germline and junction disagree at one end, which may indicate a read error. This chain joins TRBV11-3 and TRBJ2-1; a possible D gene is TRBD2 (5 bases). The CDR3 is 18 residues long. Per the germline V gene, CDR1 is SGHNT and CDR2 is YENEEA. Here the CDR3 reads CVSSPLSRGSPAYNEQFF. In DNA form, the CDR3 reads TGTGTCAGCAGCCCGTTGTCGAGAGGGAGTCCAGCCTACAATGAGCAGTTCTTC.

The chain has TRBV6-1 and TRBJ1-5, with a weak D call TRBD1 (5 bases). Germline CDR1 and CDR2: MNHNS and SASEGT. V lost 4 bases, J lost 7 bases, and 14 bases lay in between. This CDR3 comprises 14 residues. CDR3 region: CASSGGGLGQPQHF. The CDR3, as DNA: TGTGCCAGCAGTGGTGGGGGGTTAGGGCAGCCCCAGCATTTT.

V and J are TRBV4-1 and TRBJ2-1; TRBD2 matches at 7 bases. Per germline, CDR1 MGHRA and CDR2 YSYEKL. The CDR3 covers 18 residues. V lost 2 bases, J lost 1 base, and 11 bases stayed unmatched. The CDR3 reads CASSQRFSGPLSYNEQFF. The CDR3 DNA reads as TGCGCCAGCAGCCAACGGTTTAGCGGGCCCCTTTCCTACAATGAGCAGTTCTTC.

This clone was recorded a few times. J is TRBJ1-5 and V is TRBV5-6, with 7 bases that match TRBD1. V dropped 4 bases and J dropped 4; count of bases not matched to a gene: 8. Germline CDR1 is SGHDT and CDR2 is YYEEEE. CDR3 size: 15 residues. CDR3 DNA: TGTGCCAGCAGCATTAGACAGGGTTGGAATCAGCCCCAGCATTTT. Protein: CASSIRQGWNQPQHF.

The genes are TRBV6-5 and TRBJ2-7, with D tentatively TRBD2 (5 bases). Deletions cut 5 bases from V and 0 bases from J, with 8 bases between. The CDR3 is 13 residues long. CDR1 MNHEY and CDR2 SVGAGI come from the germline V gene. The CDR3 spells CASSPGDSYEQYF. CDR3 DNA: TGTGCCAGCAGTCCCGGGGACTCCTACGAGCAGTACTTC.

Only a few counts were recorded for this clone. The J gene is TRBJ1-2, the V gene TRBV6-5; no reliable D call. Germline V gives CDR1 MNHEY, CDR2 SVGAGI. V was shortened by 6 bases and J by 2 bases, with 7 bases between the two germline ends. This CDR3 spans 12 amino acids. Here the CDR3 reads CASRTPNYGYTF. The CDR3, as DNA: TGTGCCAGCAGAACACCAAACTATGGCTACACCTTC.

The rearrangement links TRBV6-1 to TRBJ2-2, with 8 bases aligning to TRBD1. V shed 6 bases and J 5 bases; nucleotides not matched to a gene: 5. CDR1 is MNHNS and CDR2 is SASEGT in the germline V gene. CDR3 length equals 14 residues. For the CDR3, the DNA is TGTGCCAGCAGGAGGACAGGGCATACCGGGGAGCTGTTTTTT. Residues: CASRRTGHTGELFF.

For this clone: A read error may produce the germline difference seen at one junction end. The sample carries other DNA sequences with the same CDR3. This chain links TRBV28 with TRBJ2-2; TRBD2 matches 7 bases. This CDR3 comprises 16 residues. Germline CDR1 and CDR2: MDHEN and SYDVKM. The CDR3 sequence: CASSLFPSGNTGELFF. The DNA for the CDR3 is TGTGCCAGTAGTTTATTCCCTAGCGGTAACACCGGGGAGCTGTTTTTT.

The V gene is TRBV9, the J gene TRBJ1-1; D perhaps matches TRBD1 (5 bases). Looked up from germline, CDR1 is SGDLS and CDR2 is YYNGEE. V lost 0 bases and J lost 12, with 12 bases in between. CDR3 length: 12 residues. This CDR3 reads CASSVVAGEPFF. The CDR3 DNA reads TGTGCCAGCAGCGTAGTAGCGGGGGAACCTTTCTTT.

This sequence joins TRBV7-3 and TRBJ2-1; D gene unclear. Germline-derived CDR1 and CDR2 are SGHTA and FQGTGA. Trimming cost V 2 bases and J 5 bases, with 7 bases left between them. CDR3 size: 13 residues. The CDR3 region is CASSLAVNNEQFF. The CDR3 DNA reads TGTGCCAGCAGCTTAGCAGTAAACAATGAGCAGTTCTTC.

The chain joins TRBV9 to TRBJ2-3, with a possible D match to TRBD1 (6 bases). Per the germline V gene, CDR1 is SGDLS and CDR2 is YYNGEE. Trimming took off 0 bases at V and 0 bases at J, with 11 bases between the two ends. The CDR3 contains 16 residues. CDR3 in amino acids: CASSVGNRESTDTQYF. DNA for the CDR3: TGTGCCAGCAGCGTAGGAAACAGGGAAAGCACAGATACGCAGTATTTT.

The V and J genes are TRBV7-8 and TRBJ2-7; perhaps TRBD1 as D (6 bases). Trimming took off 5 bases at V and 3 bases at J, with 11 bases between the two ends. CDR1 SGHVS and CDR2 FQNEAQ come from the germline V gene. The CDR3 totals 13 residues. The CDR3 nucleotides are TGTGCCAGCAGCGTCCGGGACAACTACGAGCAGTACTTC. This gives the protein CASSVRDNYEQYF.

The J gene is TRBJ2-3, the V gene TRBV11-2; possibly TRBD2 for D (5 bases). V lost 5 bases to trimming and J lost 0 bases, with 24 bases between them. The CDR3 is 19 residues long. Germline assignment: CDR1 SGHAT and CDR2 FQNNGV. The CDR3 bases are TGTGCCAGCAGCGCCGCACCCCCTCGGCGGGCCGGTAGCACAGATACGCAGTATTTT. It yields the protein CASSAAPPRRAGSTDTQYF.

The chain employs TRBV13 and TRBJ2-1; TRBD2 matches 10 bases. V lost 8 bases to trimming and J lost 6 bases; unmatched junction nucleotides: 10. The CDR3 totals 15 residues. Per the germline V gene, CDR1 is PRHDT and CDR2 is FYEKMQ (reference sequence). This chain's CDR3 is CASGYPSGRPNEQFF. In DNA, the CDR3 is TGTGCCAGCGGCTACCCTAGCGGGAGACCCAATGAGCAGTTCTTC.